This TCR beta chain is from a study of blood T cell repertoires in COVID-19. Study overall: PBMCs, B-cell-depleted T cells, or T cells provided the cDNA or gDNA that made up the material.

The CDR3 consists of 16 residues. Trimming stripped 0 bases from V and 2 bases from J, with 11 bases between. Germline V CDR1 and CDR2: SEHNR, FQNEAQ (reference sequence). This clone has just a few counts. Generated by immunoSEQ multiplex PCR, the TCRdb table keeps only in-frame clones and is missing some. Counted here are roughly 150,000 clones, approximately 88% occurring once; the ten biggest clones make up more than 4.5%. Up to 2 weeks before entering the study, exposed participants had met a COVID-19 case. This receptor was obtained from a man between 65 and 80 years old who had been exposed to COVID-19. The sequencing input was PBMCs or T cells enriched from blood (not recorded which). The chain links TRBV7-9 to TRBJ1-3; possibly TRBD1 for D (6 bases). The CDR3 DNA sequence: TGTGCCAGCAGCTTAGCGCCTTGGGGGCCTGGAAACACCATATATTTT. This translates into CASSLAPWGPGNTIYF.